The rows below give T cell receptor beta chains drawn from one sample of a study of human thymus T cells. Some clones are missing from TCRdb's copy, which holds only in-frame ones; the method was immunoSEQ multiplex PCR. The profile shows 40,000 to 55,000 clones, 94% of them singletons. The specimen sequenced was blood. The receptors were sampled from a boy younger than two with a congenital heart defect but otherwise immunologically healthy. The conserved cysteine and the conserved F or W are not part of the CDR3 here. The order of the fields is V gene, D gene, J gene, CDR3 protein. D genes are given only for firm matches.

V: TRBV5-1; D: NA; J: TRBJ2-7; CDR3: ASSWAHTPEQY
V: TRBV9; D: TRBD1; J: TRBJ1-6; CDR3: ASSAGQGRSYNSPLH
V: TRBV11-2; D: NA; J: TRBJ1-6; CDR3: ASSSLGVDSPLH
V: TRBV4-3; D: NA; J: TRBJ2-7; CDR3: ASSQSRASSYEQY
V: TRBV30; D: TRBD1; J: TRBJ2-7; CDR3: AWDRGYEQY
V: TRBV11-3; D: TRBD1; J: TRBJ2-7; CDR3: ASSQPGQGTYEQY
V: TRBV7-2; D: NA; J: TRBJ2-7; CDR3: ASSWAREQY
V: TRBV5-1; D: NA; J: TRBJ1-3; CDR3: ASSLVAGGGGNTIY
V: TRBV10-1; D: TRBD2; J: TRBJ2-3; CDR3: ASSELSGTSGGARDTQY
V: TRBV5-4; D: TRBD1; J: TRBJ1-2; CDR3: ASSSPQGAANYGYT
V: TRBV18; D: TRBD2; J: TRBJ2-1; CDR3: ASSPPLAGDPYNEQF
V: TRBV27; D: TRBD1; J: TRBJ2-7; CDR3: ASSWGLTGSYEQY
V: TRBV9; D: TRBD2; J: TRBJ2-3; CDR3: ASSVEGTSGVTDTQY
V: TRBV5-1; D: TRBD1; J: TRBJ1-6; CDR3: ASSLRDRGLSPLH
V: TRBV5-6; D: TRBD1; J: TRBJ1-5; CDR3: ASSDGTGVKPQH
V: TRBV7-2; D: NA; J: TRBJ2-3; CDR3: ASSPYRVNTQY
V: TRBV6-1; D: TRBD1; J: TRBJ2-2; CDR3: ATEIRQGRAGELF
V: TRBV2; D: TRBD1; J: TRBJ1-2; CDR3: ARSHLSGQGSFNGYT
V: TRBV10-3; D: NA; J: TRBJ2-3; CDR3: AISESRSTDTQY
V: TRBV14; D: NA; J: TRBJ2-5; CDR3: ASSQGARYQETQY
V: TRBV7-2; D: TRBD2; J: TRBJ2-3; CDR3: ASSWTSGDTQY
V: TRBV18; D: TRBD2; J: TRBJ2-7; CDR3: ASSPTSGGAYEQY
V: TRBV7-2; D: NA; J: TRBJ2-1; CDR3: ASSFRSGGTQF
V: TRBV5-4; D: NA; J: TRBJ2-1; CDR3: ASSLGGEEQF
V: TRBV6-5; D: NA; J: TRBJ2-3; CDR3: ASSYSGTSTDTQY
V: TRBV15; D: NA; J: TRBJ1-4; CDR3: ATSRESNEKLF
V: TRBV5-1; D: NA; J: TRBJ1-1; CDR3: ASSPLRGADEAF
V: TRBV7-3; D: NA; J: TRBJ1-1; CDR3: ASSFLGHTEAF
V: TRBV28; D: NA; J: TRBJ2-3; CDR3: ASRLGGRLVDTQY
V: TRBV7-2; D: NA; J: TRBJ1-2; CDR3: ASSLDLPTGNYGYT
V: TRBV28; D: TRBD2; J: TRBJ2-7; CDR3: ASSLAGGFYEQY
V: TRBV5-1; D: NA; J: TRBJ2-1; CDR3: ASSLDLYNEQF
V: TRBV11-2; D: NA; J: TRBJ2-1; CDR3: ASSLRSSGVYNEQF